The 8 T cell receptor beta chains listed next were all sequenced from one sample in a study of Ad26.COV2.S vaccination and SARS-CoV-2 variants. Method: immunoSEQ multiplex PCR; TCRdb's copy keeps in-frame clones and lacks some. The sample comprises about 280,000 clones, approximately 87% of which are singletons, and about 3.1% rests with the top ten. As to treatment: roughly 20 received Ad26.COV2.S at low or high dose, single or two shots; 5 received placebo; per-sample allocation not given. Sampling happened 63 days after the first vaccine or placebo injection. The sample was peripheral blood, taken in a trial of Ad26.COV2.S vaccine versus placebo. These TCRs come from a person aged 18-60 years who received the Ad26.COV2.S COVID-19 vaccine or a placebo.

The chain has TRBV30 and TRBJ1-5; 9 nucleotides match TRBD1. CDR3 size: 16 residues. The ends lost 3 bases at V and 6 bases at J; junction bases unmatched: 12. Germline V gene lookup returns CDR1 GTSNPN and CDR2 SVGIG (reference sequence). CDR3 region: CAWSGLIQGASQPQHF. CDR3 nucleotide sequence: TGTGCCTGGAGCGGCCTGATACAGGGGGCGAGTCAGCCCCAGCATTTT.

This CDR3 is CASSLDARGYSGANVLTF. The CDR3, as DNA: TGTGCCAGCAGCTTGGATGCCAGGGGTTACTCTGGGGCCAACGTCCTGACTTTC. This chain uses TRBV5-4 with TRBJ2-6, with D maybe TRBD1 (6 bases). Trimming left V 0 bases short and J 0 bases short, with 13 bases between. The CDR3 consists of 18 residues. Germline V CDR1 and CDR2: SGHNT, YYREEE (reference sequence).

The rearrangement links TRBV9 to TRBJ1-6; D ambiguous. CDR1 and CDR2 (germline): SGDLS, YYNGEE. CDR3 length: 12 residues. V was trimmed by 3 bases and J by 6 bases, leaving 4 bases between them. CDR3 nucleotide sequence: TGTGCCAGCAGCGCCGCTAATTCACCCCTCCACTTT. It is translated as CASSAANSPLHF.

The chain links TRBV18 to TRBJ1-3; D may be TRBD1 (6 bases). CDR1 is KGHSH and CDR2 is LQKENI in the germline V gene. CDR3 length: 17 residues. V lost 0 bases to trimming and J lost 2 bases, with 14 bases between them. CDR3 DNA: TGTGCCAGCTCACCACCCAACCCGGGGGCACCTGGAAACACCATATATTTT. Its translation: CASSPPNPGAPGNTIYF.

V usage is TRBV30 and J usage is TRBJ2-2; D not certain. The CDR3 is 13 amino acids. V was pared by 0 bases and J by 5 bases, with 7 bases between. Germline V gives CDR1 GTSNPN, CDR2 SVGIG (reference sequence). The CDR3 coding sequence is TGTGCCTGGAGTGTAATGGGGACCGGGGAGCTGTTTTTT. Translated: CAWSVMGTGELFF.

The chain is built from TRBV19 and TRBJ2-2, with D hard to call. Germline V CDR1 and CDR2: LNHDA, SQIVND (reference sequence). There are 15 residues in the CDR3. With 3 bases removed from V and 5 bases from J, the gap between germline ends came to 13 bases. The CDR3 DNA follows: TGTGCCAGTAGTATCAGTCAAGTGGGAACCGGGGAGCTGTTTTTT. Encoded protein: CASSISQVGTGELFF. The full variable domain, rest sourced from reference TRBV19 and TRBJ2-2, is DGGITQSPKYLFRKEGQNVTLSCEQNLNHDAMYWYRQDPGQGLRLIYYSQIVNDFQKGDIAEGYSVSREKKESFPLTVTSAQKNPTAFYLCASSISQVGTGELFFGEGSRLTVL.

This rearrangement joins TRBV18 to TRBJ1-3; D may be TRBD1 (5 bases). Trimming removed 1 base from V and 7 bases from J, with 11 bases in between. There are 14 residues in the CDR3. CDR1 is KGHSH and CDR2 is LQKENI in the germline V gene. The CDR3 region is CASSPRDGGNTIYF. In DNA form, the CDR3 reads TGTGCCAGCTCACCACGGGACGGTGGGAACACCATATATTTT.

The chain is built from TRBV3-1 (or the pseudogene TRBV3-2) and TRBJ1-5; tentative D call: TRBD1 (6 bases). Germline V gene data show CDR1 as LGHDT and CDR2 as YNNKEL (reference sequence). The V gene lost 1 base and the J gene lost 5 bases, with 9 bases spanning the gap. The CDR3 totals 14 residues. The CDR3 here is CASSQGGPDQPQHF. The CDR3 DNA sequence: TGTGCCAGCAGCCAAGGGGGGCCCGATCAGCCCCAGCATTTT.